The table lists the clone carrying this T cell receptor (beta chain) with a few counts. Other DNA sequences in this sample translate to the same CDR3. CDR1 is SGHTS and CDR2 is YDEGEE in the germline V gene. The ends were cut back, 4 bases at V and 3 bases at J, with 5 bases in the middle. The CDR3 runs to 12 residues. The protocol was immunoSEQ multiplex PCR, while the TCRdb copy is restricted to in-frame clones and leaves out a portion. The sample records roughly 200,000 clones, about 80% being singletons. These data come from a study of blood T cell repertoires in COVID-19. Across the study: The United States, Italy and Spain supplied acute and convalescent COVID-19 samples.

The receptor was derived from a woman between 50 and 59 years old with active or convalescent COVID-19. The V gene is TRBV5-8, the J gene TRBJ1-5; no clear D gene. Sequenced material: peripheral blood. The CDR3 protein is CASSLYNQPQHF. The CDR3 DNA sequence: TGTGCCAGCAGCCTCTACAATCAGCCCCAGCATTTT.